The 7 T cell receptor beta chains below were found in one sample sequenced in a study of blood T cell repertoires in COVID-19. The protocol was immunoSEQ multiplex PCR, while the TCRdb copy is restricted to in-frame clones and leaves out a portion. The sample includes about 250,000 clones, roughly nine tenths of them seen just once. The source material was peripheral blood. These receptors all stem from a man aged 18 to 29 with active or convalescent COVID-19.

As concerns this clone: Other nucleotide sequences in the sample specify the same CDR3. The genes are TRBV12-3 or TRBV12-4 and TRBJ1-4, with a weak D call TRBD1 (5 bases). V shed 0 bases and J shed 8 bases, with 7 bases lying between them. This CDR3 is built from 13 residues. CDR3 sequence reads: CASSLAGVEKLFF. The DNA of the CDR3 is TGTGCCAGCAGTTTAGCAGGGGTCGAAAAACTGTTTTTT.

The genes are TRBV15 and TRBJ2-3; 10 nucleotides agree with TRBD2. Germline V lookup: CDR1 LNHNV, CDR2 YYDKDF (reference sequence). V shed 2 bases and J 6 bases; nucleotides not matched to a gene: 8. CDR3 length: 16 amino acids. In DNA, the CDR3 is TGTGCCACCAGCAGAACCCAGCGGGGGGGCCGGGATACGCAGTATTTT. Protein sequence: CATSRTQRGGRDTQYF.

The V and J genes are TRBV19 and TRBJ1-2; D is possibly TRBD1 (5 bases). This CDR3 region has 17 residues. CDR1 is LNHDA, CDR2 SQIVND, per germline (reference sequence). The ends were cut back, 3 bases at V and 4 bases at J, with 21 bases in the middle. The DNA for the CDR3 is TGTGCCAGTAGTATCCGCCCCGGGGGGTCCGACAGCTATGGCTACACCTTC. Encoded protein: CASSIRPGGSDSYGYTF.

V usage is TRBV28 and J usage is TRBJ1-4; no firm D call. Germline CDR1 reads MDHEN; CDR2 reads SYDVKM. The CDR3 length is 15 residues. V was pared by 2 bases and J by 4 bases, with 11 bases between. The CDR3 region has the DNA TGTGCCAGCAGTTTACTGACTGACTATAATGAAAAACTGTTTTTT. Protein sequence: CASSLLTDYNEKLFF.

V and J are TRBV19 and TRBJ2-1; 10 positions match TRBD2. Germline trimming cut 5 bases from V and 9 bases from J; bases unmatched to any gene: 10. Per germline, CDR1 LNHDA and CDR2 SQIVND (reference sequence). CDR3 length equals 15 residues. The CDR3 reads CASSSKRGGPTEQFF. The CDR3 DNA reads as TGTGCCAGTAGTTCAAAGCGGGGGGGACCCACTGAGCAGTTCTTC.

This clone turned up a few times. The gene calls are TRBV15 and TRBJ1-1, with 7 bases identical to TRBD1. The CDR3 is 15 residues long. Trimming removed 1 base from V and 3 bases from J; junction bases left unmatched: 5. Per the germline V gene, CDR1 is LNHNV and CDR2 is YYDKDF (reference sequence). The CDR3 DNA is TGTGCCACCAGCAGAGTAGGGGGCACCCACACTGAAGCTTTCTTT. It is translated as CATSRVGGTHTEAFF.

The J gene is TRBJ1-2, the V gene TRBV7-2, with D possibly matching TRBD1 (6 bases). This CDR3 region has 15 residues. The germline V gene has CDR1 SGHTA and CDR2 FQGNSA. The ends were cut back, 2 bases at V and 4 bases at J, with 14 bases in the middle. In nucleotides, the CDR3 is TGTGCCAGCAGCTTACTCCCGGGACAAATCTATGGCTACACCTTC. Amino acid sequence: CASSLLPGQIYGYTF.